The 28 T cell receptor beta chains reported below all come from one sample, sequenced in a study of blood T cell repertoires in COVID-19 (TCRdb year 2020). The library was prepared using the immunoSEQ multiplex PCR assay. TCRdb's version of the immuneACCESS table is confined to in-frame rearrangements and falls short of the full clone set. An unresolved V gene accounts for under half of the shortfall where checked; the remainder is of unknown origin. This sample comprises 30,000 or so clones, almost 85% of them detected only once. About two fifths of the sample goes to the ten largest clones. Sequencing was carried out using peripheral blood. Receptors were obtained from a man at least 80 years old with active or convalescent COVID-19.

This clone appeared a few times. CDR3 region: CSVGYLTGTSLNEQFF. The DNA of the CDR3 is TGCAGCGTAGGATACCTTACCGGGACTAGCCTGAATGAGCAGTTCTTC. The chain is built from TRBV29-1 and TRBJ2-1, with 9 nucleotides matching TRBD2. Germline CDR1 SQVTM, CDR2 ANQGSEA. The length of the CDR3 is 16 residues. V lost 6 bases, J lost 7 bases, and 16 bases stayed unmatched.

This clone was picked up a small number of times. The V call is TRBV28, the J call TRBJ1-1; D remains ambiguous. Trimming removed 3 bases at V and 0 bases at J, with 14 bases between. Germline values: CDR1 MDHEN, CDR2 SYDVKM. The CDR3 runs to 16 residues. CDR3 bases: TGTGCCAGCAGTTTTCCGGCCAAGACAATGAACACTGAAGCTTTCTTT. This sequence encodes CASSFPAKTMNTEAFF. The variable domain in full, with the rest retrieved from reference TRBV28 and TRBJ1-1, is DVKVTQSSRYLVKRTGEKVFLECVQDMDHENMFWYRQDPGLGLRLIYFSYDVKMKEKGDIPEGYSVSREKKERFSLILESASTNQTSMYLCASSFPAKTMNTEAFFGQGTRLTVV.

V and J are TRBV6-2 or TRBV6-3 and TRBJ1-1; maybe TRBD1 (6 bases). V lost 4 bases and J 2 bases, leaving 20 bases between the germline ends. The V gene's germline CDR1 is MNHEY and CDR2 SVGEGT. This CDR3 comprises 17 residues. CDR3: CASSFFGLGGRNTEAFF. CDR3 coding DNA: TGTGCCAGCAGTTTTTTTGGGTTAGGGGGACGTAACACTGAAGCTTTCTTT.

In DNA, the CDR3 is TGTGCCTGGGGCACCGGGACAGGGGCGGAAAAACTGTTTTTT. Its translation: CAWGTGTGAEKLFF. V is TRBV30 and J is TRBJ1-4; 10 bases map to TRBD1. Germline-derived CDR1 and CDR2 are GTSNPN and SVGIG (reference sequence). This CDR3 region has 14 residues. Trimming removed 5 bases from V and 8 bases from J; junction bases left unmatched: 8.

The chain combines TRBV6-2 or TRBV6-3 with TRBJ2-5; D may be TRBD2 (6 bases). There are 13 residues in the CDR3. The ends were cut back, 2 bases at V and 6 bases at J, with 10 bases in the middle. The germline V gene encodes CDR1 MNHEY and CDR2 SVGEGT. DNA for the CDR3: TGTGCCAGCAGTTACGATGGGGGGAAGACCCAGTACTTC. Amino acids: CASSYDGGKTQYF.

The V call is TRBV23-1, the J call TRBJ2-1; the match to TRBD2 covers 9 bases. TRBV23-1 is an open reading frame whose function is uncertain. The J segment lost 8 bases and the V segment lost 0 bases, leaving 5 bases of the junction unmatched. The CDR3 sequence is 15 residues long. The chain's CDR3 is CASSQSEGLADEQFF. The CDR3 bases are TGCGCCAGCAGTCAATCGGAGGGACTAGCTGATGAGCAGTTCTTC.

The V gene is TRBV10-3, the J gene TRBJ2-1; possible D gene TRBD2, 5 bases. The CDR3 contains 16 residues. V was cut by 3 bases and J by 0 bases, with 12 bases left in between. CDR1 is ENHRY, CDR2 SYGVKD, per germline. For the CDR3, the DNA is TGTGCCATCAGTGAAAGCGGCAGGAGCTCCTACAATGAGCAGTTCTTC. Translating gives CAISESGRSSYNEQFF.

This clone has a single count. The chain combines TRBV3-1 (or the pseudogene TRBV3-2) with TRBJ1-1; D gene ambiguous. V gave up 4 bases and J gave up 1 base, with 13 bases separating them. This CDR3 region has 15 residues. Germline V gene lookup returns CDR1 LGHDT and CDR2 YNNKEL (reference sequence). CDR3 in amino acids: CASSPETDGNTEAFF. The CDR3 DNA reads as TGTGCCAGCAGCCCTGAGACTGACGGGAACACTGAAGCTTTCTTT.

This clone was observed a few times. The rearrangement uses TRBV5-6 and TRBJ2-7, with D possibly matching TRBD1 (6 bases). Germline V CDR1 and CDR2: SGHDT, YYEEEE. V lost 4 bases to trimming and J lost 2 bases, with 16 bases between them. The CDR3 extends over 15 amino acids. CDR3 protein: CASSRQVPSTYEQYF. The CDR3 region has the DNA TGTGCCAGCAGCCGACAGGTCCCTTCCACCTACGAGCAGTACTTC. The full variable domain, completed using reference TRBV5-6 and TRBJ2-7, is DAGVTQSPTHLIKTRGQQVTLRCSPKSGHDTVSWYQQALGQGPQFIFQYYEEEERQRGNFPDRFSGHQFPNYSSELNVNALLLGDSALYLCASSRQVPSTYEQYFGPGTRLTVT.

The rearrangement joins TRBV6-2 or TRBV6-3 to TRBJ2-5; 7 bases are shared with TRBD1. Trimming cost V 0 bases and J 4 bases; bases outside gene matches: 2. Germline CDR1 MNHEY, CDR2 SVGEGT. This CDR3 contains 14 residues. Here the CDR3 DNA reads TGTGCCAGCAGTTACTCGAGGGGGCCAGAGACCCAGTACTTC. It is translated as CASSYSRGPETQYF.

The V call is TRBV5-6, the J call TRBJ2-1; 14 nucleotides match TRBD2. The CDR3 sequence is 16 residues long. Germline loops: CDR1 SGHDT, CDR2 YYEEEE. V lost 3 bases and J lost 4; bases outside the gene matches: 3. CDR3 coding DNA: TGTGCCAGCAGCTGGGGGACTAGCGGGGGTTACAATGAGCAGTTCTTC. Its protein product is CASSWGTSGGYNEQFF.

This clone was detected only once. This rearrangement joins TRBV7-9 to TRBJ2-7; D is possibly TRBD2 (6 bases). Germline lookup yields CDR1 SEHNR and CDR2 FQNEAQ (reference sequence). The CDR3 runs 15 residues. V was cut by 3 bases and J by 0 bases, with 12 bases left in between. In DNA, the CDR3 is TGTGCCAGCAGCTTTGGCGGGACCCGCTCCTACGAGCAGTACTTC. Translation: CASSFGGTRSYEQYF.

This clone occurred once. The CDR3 loop is CASSRQLAASNTGELFF. The CDR3 DNA is TGTGCCAGCAGCCGACAACTAGCAGCCTCGAACACCGGGGAGCTGTTTTTT. This chain links TRBV4-2 with TRBJ2-2, with a tentative D call TRBD2 (6 bases). The V end was cut by 4 bases, the J end by 0 bases, with 15 bases between. CDR3 length: 17 residues. The germline CDR1 and CDR2 sequences are LGHNA and YNFKEQ.

The chain carries TRBV9 and TRBJ2-3, with 14 bases fitting TRBD2. This CDR3 has 19 amino acids. Unmatched junction bases numbered 10, after V lost 4 bases and J lost 0 bases. Germline loops: CDR1 SGDLS, CDR2 YYNGEE. The CDR3, as DNA: TGTGCCAGCAGCCCCGGACTAGCGGGAGGCCTCTTTAGCACAGATACGCAGTATTTT. Its translation is CASSPGLAGGLFSTDTQYF.

In this sample, this clone turned up once. The V gene is TRBV28, the J gene TRBJ2-2; no clear D. The V end lost 7 bases, the J end lost 1 base, and 7 bases lay between the germline ends. The CDR3 sequence is 13 residues long. CDR1 MDHEN and CDR2 SYDVKM come from the germline V gene. CDR3 nucleotide sequence: TGTGCCAGCATCGGCGGGAACACCGGGGAGCTGTTTTTT. Translating it yields CASIGGNTGELFF.

The chain recombines TRBV28 with TRBJ2-3; 11 bases are a match to TRBD2. The CDR3 has 14 residues. Germline lookup yields CDR1 MDHEN and CDR2 SYDVKM. Trimming removed 8 bases from V and 3 bases from J; junction bases left unmatched: 4. The CDR3 region is CASRLAGGTDTQYF. The CDR3 DNA follows: TGTGCCAGCCGGCTAGCGGGAGGAACAGATACGCAGTATTTT.

This clone appeared a single time. The J gene is TRBJ2-2, the V gene TRBV7-3; 11 nucleotides align to TRBD2. Germline V gene data show CDR1 as SGHTA and CDR2 as FQGTGA. V trimming: 3 bases; J trimming: 9 bases; junction bases outside the gene matches: 9. The CDR3 spans 16 residues. For the CDR3, the DNA is TGTGCCAGCAGCTTCACTAGCGGGAGAGGGGGAAGGGAGCTGTTTTTT. It specifies CASSFTSGRGGRELFF. Full variable domain (missing parts from reference TRBV7-3 and TRBJ2-2): GAGVSQTPSNKVTEKGKYVELRCDPISGHTALYWYRQSLGQGPEFLIYFQGTGAADDSGLPNDRFFAVRPEGSVSTLKIQRTERGDSAVYLCASSFTSGRGGRELFFGEGSRLTVL.

This chain connects TRBV28 to TRBJ1-2; D possibly corresponds to TRBD1 (5 bases). Germline V gene lookup returns CDR1 MDHEN and CDR2 SYDVKM. The CDR3 sequence is 11 residues long. Trimming stripped 7 bases from V and 4 bases from J, with 7 bases between. The CDR3 loop is CASTGLYGYTF. The CDR3 nucleotides read TGTGCCAGCACGGGACTCTATGGCTACACCTTC.

This clone was counted once. The rearrangement uses TRBV7-3 and TRBJ2-3, with 10 bases aligning to TRBD2. The CDR3 consists of 17 residues. Trimming removed 5 bases from V and 4 bases from J; junction bases left unmatched: 12. Germline values: CDR1 SGHTA, CDR2 FQGTGA. The DNA for the CDR3 is TGTGCCAGCAGCCTCCTAGCGGGAGTAAGGCGTCCAGATACGCAGTATTTT. It is translated as CASSLLAGVRRPDTQYF.

The V and J genes are TRBV9 and TRBJ1-1, with 8 bases aligning to TRBD1. CDR1 and CDR2 from the germline V gene are SGDLS and YYNGEE. Trimming cost V 3 bases and J 1 base; bases outside gene matches: 2. CDR3 size: 14 residues. In nucleotides, the CDR3 is TGTGCCAGCAGCGCACAGGGGGGGAACACTGAAGCTTTCTTT. It encodes CASSAQGGNTEAFF.

The chain has TRBV18 and TRBJ2-1, with 12 bases aligning to TRBD2. Per the germline V gene, CDR1 is KGHSH and CDR2 is LQKENI. Trimming took 3 bases from V and 3 from J; bases not matched to a gene: 3. The CDR3 extends over 16 amino acids. Here the CDR3 DNA reads TGTGCCAGCTCACCTTCTAGCGGGAGGGTCTACAATGAGCAGTTCTTC. Translating it yields CASSPSSGRVYNEQFF.

A single count supports this clone. The rearrangement uses TRBV5-1 and TRBJ1-4; TRBD1 might be the D (5 bases). The CDR3 is 16 residues long. The V end was cut by 0 bases, the J end by 0 bases, with 9 bases between. Germline CDR1 reads SGHRS; CDR2 reads YFSETQ. The CDR3, as DNA: TGCGCCAGCAGCTTGGACAGGAGTGCAACTAATGAAAAACTGTTTTTT. Translating it yields CASSLDRSATNEKLFF.

This chain uses TRBV4-1 with TRBJ2-2, with TRBD1 matching over 8 bases. The CDR3 contains 18 residues. The germline V gene has CDR1 MGHRA and CDR2 YSYEKL. Trimming removed 6 bases from V and 6 bases from J; junction bases left unmatched: 18. The CDR3 reads CASSPRSSTGALAGELFF. The CDR3 DNA is TGCGCCAGCAGTCCAAGGTCGTCGACAGGGGCGCTCGCCGGGGAGCTGTTTTTT.

V and J are TRBV2 and TRBJ1-1, with 10 bases matching TRBD1. The V gene's germline CDR1 is SNHLY and CDR2 FYNNEI. Germline trimming cut 6 bases from V and 0 bases from J; bases unmatched to any gene: 7. The length of the CDR3 is 16 residues. CDR3 coding DNA: TGTGCCAGCAGAAGGGACAGGGGAAAGGTGAACACTGAAGCTTTCTTT. It is translated as CASRRDRGKVNTEAFF.

The V call is TRBV19, the J call TRBJ1-4, with D perhaps matching TRBD1 (5 bases). Germline CDR1 reads LNHDA; CDR2 reads SQIVND (reference sequence). This CDR3 contains 16 residues. With 6 bases removed from V and 5 bases from J, the gap between germline ends came to 19 bases. The CDR3 nucleotides are TGTGCCAGTAGCCCAGCCCAGGGAAGACCGAATGAAAAACTGTTTTTT. Its translation: CASSPAQGRPNEKLFF.

The rearrangement links TRBV30 to TRBJ2-7, with 9 bases lining up with TRBD2. The J segment lost 0 bases and the V segment lost 0 bases, leaving 6 bases of the junction unmatched. Germline values: CDR1 GTSNPN, CDR2 SVGIG (reference sequence). This CDR3 is built from 16 residues. The CDR3 reads CAWSVLAGALSYEQYF. The CDR3 region has the DNA TGTGCCTGGAGTGTGTTAGCGGGAGCACTCTCCTACGAGCAGTACTTC.

The rearrangement joins TRBV6-5 to TRBJ2-3, with TRBD2 identical over 11 bases. Germline V gene sequence: CDR1 MNHEY, CDR2 SVGAGI. The CDR3 is 14 amino acids. With 6 bases clipped from V and 4 bases from J, the junction kept 3 bases outside the gene matches. CDR3 DNA: TGTGCCAGCAGAGTGGGACTAGCGGCAGATACGCAGTATTTT. Protein: CASRVGLAADTQYF.

This rearrangement joins TRBV5-5 to TRBJ2-1, with D maybe TRBD1 (6 bases). V was shortened by 3 bases and J by 2 bases, with 15 bases between the two germline ends. This CDR3 is built from 16 residues. Germline CDR1 is SGHKS and CDR2 is YYEKEE (reference sequence). DNA of the CDR3: TGTGCCAGCAGCTCGACAGGAGTTTCTCCCTACAATGAGCAGTTCTTC. As protein: CASSSTGVSPYNEQFF.